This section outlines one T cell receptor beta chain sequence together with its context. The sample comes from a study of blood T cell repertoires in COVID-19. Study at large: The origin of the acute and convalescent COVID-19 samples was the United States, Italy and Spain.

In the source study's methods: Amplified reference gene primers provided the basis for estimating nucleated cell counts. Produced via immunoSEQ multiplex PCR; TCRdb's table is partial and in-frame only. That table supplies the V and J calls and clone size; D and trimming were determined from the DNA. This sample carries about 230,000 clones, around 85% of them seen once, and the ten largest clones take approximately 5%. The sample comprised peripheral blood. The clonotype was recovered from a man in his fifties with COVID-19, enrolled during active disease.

CDR3 bases: TGTGCCAGCAGGCTGGACAGCTCCTATAATTCACCCCTCCACTTT. This codes for CASRLDSSYNSPLHF. The gene calls are TRBV2 and TRBJ1-6; TRBD1 might be the D (6 bases). Trimming cost V 6 bases and J 0 bases, with 9 bases left between them. Germline V gene lookup returns CDR1 SNHLY and CDR2 FYNNEI. The CDR3 is 15 residues long. The whole variable domain, filled in from reference TRBV2 and TRBJ1-6, reads EPEVTQTPSHQVTQMGQEVILRCVPISNHLYFYWYRQILGQKVEFLVSFYNNEISEKSEIFDDQFSVERPDGSNFTLKIRSTKLEDSAMYFCASRLDSSYNSPLHFGNGTRLTVT.